This is a list of T cell receptor beta chains from one sample in a study of identical twins. TCRdb processed the 5' RACE reads anew with MiXCR; each CDR3 protein has one entry. The sample records nearly 900,000 distinct CDR3 sequences, 10% to 15% being singletons. The data also belong to a second study, concerning yellow fever vaccine responses in identical twins.

Sequencing was performed on PBMCs. The receptors were gathered from a woman between 18 and 29 years old in good health. The CDR3 runs from the conserved cysteine through the conserved F or W. A D gene is named only where the DNA matches it firmly. A clone size is listed for some rows: how often the clone was seen (once, few, many), or a class if it is expanded.

clone_size: .
j_call: TRBJ1-1
d_call: TRBD1
v_call: TRBV12-3/TRBV12-4
cdr3_aa: CASRIGTANTEAFF
cdr3_nt: TGTGCCAGCAGAATAGGGACAGCGAACACTGAAGCTTTCTTT

clone_size: .
j_call: TRBJ2-1
d_call: TRBD2
v_call: TRBV5-6
cdr3_aa: CASSRGLAGLDEQFF
cdr3_nt: TGTGCCAGCAGCAGGGGACTAGCGGGGTTAGATGAGCAGTTCTTC

clone_size: .
j_call: TRBJ2-7
d_call: .
v_call: TRBV7-9
cdr3_aa: CASSHRLAYEQYF
cdr3_nt: TGTGCCAGCAGCCATAGACTCGCCTACGAGCAGTACTTC

clone_size: few
j_call: TRBJ2-3
d_call: .
v_call: TRBV12-3/TRBV12-4
cdr3_aa: CASSLPRRTDTQYF
cdr3_nt: TGTGCCAGCAGTCTTCCCCGGAGGACAGATACGCAGTATTTT

clone_size: many
j_call: TRBJ1-4
d_call: TRBD1
v_call: TRBV12-3/TRBV12-4
cdr3_aa: CASSLARGDRTYEKLFF
cdr3_nt: TGTGCCAGCAGTTTAGCGAGAGGGGACAGAACCTATGAAAAACTGTTTTTT

clone_size: few
j_call: TRBJ2-2
d_call: .
v_call: TRBV7-9
cdr3_aa: CASSLAGSASGELFF
cdr3_nt: TGTGCCAGCAGCTTAGCAGGGTCGGCGTCCGGGGAGCTGTTTTTT

clone_size: few
j_call: TRBJ2-1
d_call: TRBD2
v_call: TRBV5-1
cdr3_aa: CASSLLAGTENNEQFF
cdr3_nt: TGCGCCAGCAGCTTATTAGCGGGGACGGAGAACAATGAGCAGTTCTTC

clone_size: many
j_call: TRBJ2-2
d_call: TRBD1
v_call: TRBV5-1
cdr3_aa: CASSPTGTGGVTGELFF
cdr3_nt: TGCGCCAGCAGCCCGACCGGGACAGGGGGCGTCACCGGGGAGCTGTTTTTT

clone_size: few
j_call: TRBJ2-1
d_call: TRBD2
v_call: TRBV4-1
cdr3_aa: CASSSPGTSGEQFF
cdr3_nt: TGCGCCAGCAGCTCTCCCGGGACTAGCGGGGAGCAGTTCTTC

clone_size: .
j_call: TRBJ2-5
d_call: TRBD2
v_call: TRBV15
cdr3_aa: CATSRAYGGASQETQYF
cdr3_nt: TGTGCCACCAGCAGGGCTTACGGGGGGGCCTCACAAGAGACCCAGTACTTC

clone_size: few
j_call: TRBJ1-1
d_call: .
v_call: TRBV10-3
cdr3_aa: CAISEAPGNTEAFF
cdr3_nt: TGTGCCATCAGTGAGGCGCCCGGGAACACTGAAGCTTTCTTT

clone_size: few
j_call: TRBJ2-4
d_call: .
v_call: TRBV25-1
cdr3_aa: CASSPTGMVDKNIQYF
cdr3_nt: TGTGCCAGCAGCCCTACAGGGATGGTTGACAAAAACATTCAGTACTTC

clone_size: few
j_call: TRBJ2-3
d_call: .
v_call: TRBV6-5
cdr3_aa: CASSYNFGTGAYF
cdr3_nt: .

clone_size: .
j_call: TRBJ2-1
d_call: TRBD1
v_call: TRBV5-6
cdr3_aa: CASSPTWTGGNEQFF
cdr3_nt: TGTGCCAGCAGCCCAACGTGGACAGGGGGAAATGAGCAGTTCTTC

clone_size: .
j_call: TRBJ1-1
d_call: TRBD1
v_call: TRBV5-1
cdr3_aa: CASFPGDREYPMNTEAFF
cdr3_nt: TGCGCCAGTTTTCCTGGAGACAGGGAATACCCGATGAACACTGAAGCTTTCTTT

clone_size: many
j_call: TRBJ1-2
d_call: TRBD1
v_call: TRBV12-3/TRBV12-4
cdr3_aa: CASSRTGIYGYTF
cdr3_nt: TGTGCCAGCAGTAGGACAGGGATCTATGGCTACACCTTC

clone_size: .
j_call: TRBJ2-5
d_call: .
v_call: TRBV28
cdr3_aa: CASSLPQGETQYF
cdr3_nt: TGTGCCAGCAGTTTGCCCCAAGGAGAGACCCAGTACTTC

clone_size: few
j_call: TRBJ1-1
d_call: TRBD1
v_call: TRBV12-5
cdr3_aa: CASGARGGTFEAFF
cdr3_nt: TGTGCTAGTGGCGCCAGGGGGGGAACTTTTGAAGCTTTCTTT

clone_size: few
j_call: TRBJ1-5
d_call: TRBD1
v_call: TRBV2
cdr3_aa: CASSNGQGAFQPQHF
cdr3_nt: TGTGCCAGCAGTAACGGACAGGGGGCTTTCCAGCCCCAGCATTTT

clone_size: .
j_call: TRBJ2-1
d_call: .
v_call: TRBV5-1
cdr3_aa: CASSLGSYRGGNYNEQFF
cdr3_nt: TGCGCCAGCAGCTTGGGAAGCTACAGGGGGGGGAACTACAATGAGCAGTTCTTC

clone_size: few
j_call: TRBJ2-4
d_call: TRBD1
v_call: TRBV6-5
cdr3_aa: CASRNLGQGAKNIQYF
cdr3_nt: TGTGCCAGCAGAAACCTGGGACAGGGGGCCAAAAACATTCAGTACTTC

clone_size: .
j_call: TRBJ2-2
d_call: TRBD2
v_call: TRBV12-3/TRBV12-4
cdr3_aa: CASSQGLAGVGGELFF
cdr3_nt: TGTGCCAGCAGTCAGGGACTAGCGGGAGTAGGCGGGGAGCTGTTTTTT

clone_size: .
j_call: TRBJ2-7
d_call: TRBD2
v_call: TRBV6-5
cdr3_aa: CASSYQRGPNSYEQYF
cdr3_nt: TGTGCCAGCAGTTACCAGCGGGGACCCAACTCCTACGAGCAGTACTTC

clone_size: .
j_call: TRBJ2-5
d_call: TRBD2
v_call: TRBV11-2
cdr3_aa: CASSKGGLAGVLYQETQYF
cdr3_nt: TGTGCCAGCAGCAAGGGGGGACTAGCGGGAGTACTGTACCAAGAGACCCAGTACTTC

clone_size: many
j_call: TRBJ1-1
d_call: .
v_call: TRBV12-3/TRBV12-4
cdr3_aa: CASTLRAPNTEAFF
cdr3_nt: TGTGCCAGCACCCTAAGAGCACCGAACACTGAAGCTTTCTTT

clone_size: many
j_call: TRBJ2-1
d_call: .
v_call: TRBV6-1
cdr3_aa: CASTGSFPNEQFF
cdr3_nt: TGTGCCAGCACAGGGAGTTTTCCCAATGAGCAGTTCTTC

clone_size: .
j_call: TRBJ2-5
d_call: .
v_call: TRBV20-1
cdr3_aa: CSARKGLQQETQYF
cdr3_nt: TGCAGTGCTAGAAAGGGACTTCAGCAAGAGACCCAGTACTTC

clone_size: many
j_call: TRBJ2-3
d_call: .
v_call: TRBV5-1
cdr3_aa: CASSLTITDTQYF
cdr3_nt: TGCGCCAGCAGCTTGACCATTACAGATACGCAGTATTTT

clone_size: many
j_call: TRBJ2-1
d_call: TRBD1
v_call: TRBV12-3/TRBV12-4
cdr3_aa: CASSPDRVRFF
cdr3_nt: TGTGCCAGCAGCCCCGACAGGGTACGTTTCTTC

clone_size: many
j_call: TRBJ1-1
d_call: TRBD1
v_call: TRBV5-1
cdr3_aa: CASSPRQGMGTEAFF
cdr3_nt: TGCGCCAGCAGCCCGAGACAGGGGATGGGTACTGAAGCTTTCTTT

clone_size: few
j_call: TRBJ1-4
d_call: .
v_call: TRBV20-1
cdr3_aa: CSARDLAGTEKLFF
cdr3_nt: TGCAGTGCTAGAGATTTGGCAGGAACTGAAAAACTGTTTTTT

clone_size: few
j_call: TRBJ2-6
d_call: .
v_call: TRBV18
cdr3_aa: CASSPPFGVPGANVLTF
cdr3_nt: TGTGCCAGCTCACCACCTTTCGGTGTGCCTGGGGCCAACGTCCTGACTTTC

clone_size: few
j_call: TRBJ1-2
d_call: .
v_call: TRBV4-1
cdr3_aa: CNRRRPGDGGGYTF
cdr3_nt: TGCAACCGCCGCCGTCCCGGGGATGGCGGCGGTTACACCTTC

clone_size: few
j_call: TRBJ1-4
d_call: .
v_call: TRBV12-3/TRBV12-4
cdr3_aa: CASSFDGNEKLFF
cdr3_nt: TGTGCCAGCAGTTTTGATGGGAATGAAAAACTGTTTTTT

clone_size: .
j_call: TRBJ2-7
d_call: .
v_call: TRBV7-6
cdr3_aa: CASSLAPLAVFSYEQYF
cdr3_nt: TGTGCCAGCAGCTTAGCGCCCTTAGCGGTCTTCTCCTACGAGCAGTACTTC

clone_size: few
j_call: TRBJ2-7
d_call: .
v_call: TRBV5-1
cdr3_aa: CASGGGVYEQYF
cdr3_nt: TGCGCCAGCGGAGGAGGTGTGTACGAGCAGTACTTC

clone_size: .
j_call: TRBJ1-3
d_call: .
v_call: TRBV7-9
cdr3_aa: CASSLDRNSGNTIYF
cdr3_nt: TGTGCCAGCAGCTTAGATCGTAACTCTGGAAACACCATATATTTT

clone_size: .
j_call: TRBJ1-2
d_call: .
v_call: TRBV6-5
cdr3_aa: CASSYLRWGDGYTF
cdr3_nt: TGTGCCAGCAGCTATCTGAGGTGGGGCGATGGCTACACCTTC

clone_size: .
j_call: TRBJ2-7
d_call: TRBD2
v_call: TRBV6-1
cdr3_aa: CASNPGGLAGVEQYF
cdr3_nt: TGTGCCAGCAACCCCGGGGGACTAGCGGGAGTCGAGCAGTACTTC

clone_size: .
j_call: TRBJ2-7
d_call: .
v_call: TRBV7-6
cdr3_aa: CASSLAPEDSSYEQYF
cdr3_nt: TGTGCCAGCAGCTTAGCGCCGGAGGACAGCTCCTACGAGCAGTACTTC

clone_size: .
j_call: TRBJ2-3
d_call: .
v_call: TRBV7-2
cdr3_aa: CASRGGREITDTQYF
cdr3_nt: TGTGCCAGCAGGGGGGGCAGGGAAATAACAGATACGCAGTATTTT

clone_size: .
j_call: TRBJ2-2
d_call: .
v_call: TRBV10-1
cdr3_aa: CASRQSRRVGELFF
cdr3_nt: TGCGCCAGCAGACAGTCCCGAAGGGTCGGGGAGCTGTTTTTT

clone_size: many
j_call: TRBJ2-3
d_call: .
v_call: TRBV4-1
cdr3_aa: CASSQVQEPDTQYF
cdr3_nt: TGCGCCAGCAGCCAAGTGCAGGAACCAGATACGCAGTATTTT

clone_size: few
j_call: TRBJ2-3
d_call: .
v_call: TRBV20-1
cdr3_aa: CSQLVTDTQYF
cdr3_nt: TGCAGCCAGCTTGTTACAGATACGCAGTATTTT